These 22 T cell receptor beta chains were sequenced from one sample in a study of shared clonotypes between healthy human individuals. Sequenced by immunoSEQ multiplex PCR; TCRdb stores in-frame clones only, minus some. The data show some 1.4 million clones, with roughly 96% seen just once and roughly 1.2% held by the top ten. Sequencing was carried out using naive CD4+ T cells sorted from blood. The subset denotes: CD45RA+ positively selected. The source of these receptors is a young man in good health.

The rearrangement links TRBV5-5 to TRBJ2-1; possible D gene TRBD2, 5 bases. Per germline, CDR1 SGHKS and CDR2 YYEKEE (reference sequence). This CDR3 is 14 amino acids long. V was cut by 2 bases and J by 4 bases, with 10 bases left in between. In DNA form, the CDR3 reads TGTGCCAGCAGCTTCCGACTATCGTACAATGAGCAGTTCTTC. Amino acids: CASSFRLSYNEQFF. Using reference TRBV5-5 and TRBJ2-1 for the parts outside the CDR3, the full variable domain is DAGVTQSPTHLIKTRGQQVTLRCSPISGHKSVSWYQQVLGQGPQFIFQYYEKEERGRGNFPDRFSARQFPNYSSELNVNALLLGDSALYLCASSFRLSYNEQFFGPGTRLTVL.

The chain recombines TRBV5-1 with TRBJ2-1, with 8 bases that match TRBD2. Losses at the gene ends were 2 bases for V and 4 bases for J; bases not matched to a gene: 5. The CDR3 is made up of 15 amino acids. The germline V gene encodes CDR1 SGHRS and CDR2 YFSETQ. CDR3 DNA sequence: TGCGCCAGCAGCTTTGCAGCGGGGGTTTACAATGAGCAGTTCTTC. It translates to CASSFAAGVYNEQFF.

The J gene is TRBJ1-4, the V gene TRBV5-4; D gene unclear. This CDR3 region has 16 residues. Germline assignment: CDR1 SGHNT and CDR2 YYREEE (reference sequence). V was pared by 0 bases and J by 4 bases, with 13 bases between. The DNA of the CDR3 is TGTGCCAGCAGCTTGGGGAATGGACTGCTTAATGAAAAACTGTTTTTT. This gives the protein CASSLGNGLLNEKLFF.

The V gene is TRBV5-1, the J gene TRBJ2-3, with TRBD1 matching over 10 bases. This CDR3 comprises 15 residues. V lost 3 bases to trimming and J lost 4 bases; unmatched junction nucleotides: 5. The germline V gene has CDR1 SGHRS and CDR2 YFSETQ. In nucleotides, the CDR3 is TGCGCCAGCAGCTCTACGGGACAGGGGCCAGATACGCAGTATTTT. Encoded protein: CASSSTGQGPDTQYF.

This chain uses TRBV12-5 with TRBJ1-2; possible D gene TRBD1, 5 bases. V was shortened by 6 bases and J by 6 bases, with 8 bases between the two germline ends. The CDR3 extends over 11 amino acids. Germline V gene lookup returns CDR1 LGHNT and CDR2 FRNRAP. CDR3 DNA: TGTGCTAGTGGGAGGGACCATGGCTACACCTTC. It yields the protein CASGRDHGYTF. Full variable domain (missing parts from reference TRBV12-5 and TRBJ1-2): DARVTQTPRHKVTEMGQEVTMRCQPILGHNTVFWYRQTMMQGLELLAYFRNRAPLDDSGMPKDRFSAEMPDATLATLKIQPSEPRDSAVYFCASGRDHGYTFGSGTRLTVV.

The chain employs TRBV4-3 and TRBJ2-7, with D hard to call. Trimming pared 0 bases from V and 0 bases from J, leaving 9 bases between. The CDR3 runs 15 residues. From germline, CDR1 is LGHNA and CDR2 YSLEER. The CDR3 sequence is CASSQDKDGSYEQYF. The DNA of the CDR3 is TGCGCCAGCAGCCAAGATAAGGACGGCTCCTACGAGCAGTACTTC.

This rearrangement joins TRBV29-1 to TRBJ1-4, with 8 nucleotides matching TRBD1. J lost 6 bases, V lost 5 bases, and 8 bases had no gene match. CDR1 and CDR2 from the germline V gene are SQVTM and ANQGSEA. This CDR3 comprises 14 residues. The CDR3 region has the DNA TGCAGCGTTTCCGACAGGGGCAATTATGAAAAACTGTTTTTT. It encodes CSVSDRGNYEKLFF.

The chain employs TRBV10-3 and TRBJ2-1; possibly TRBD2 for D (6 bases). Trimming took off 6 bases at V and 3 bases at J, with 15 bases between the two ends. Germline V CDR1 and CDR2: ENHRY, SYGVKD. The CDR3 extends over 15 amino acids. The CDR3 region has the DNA TGTGCCATCAGAATACGGGACTCCCACTACAATGAGCAGTTCTTC. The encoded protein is CAIRIRDSHYNEQFF.

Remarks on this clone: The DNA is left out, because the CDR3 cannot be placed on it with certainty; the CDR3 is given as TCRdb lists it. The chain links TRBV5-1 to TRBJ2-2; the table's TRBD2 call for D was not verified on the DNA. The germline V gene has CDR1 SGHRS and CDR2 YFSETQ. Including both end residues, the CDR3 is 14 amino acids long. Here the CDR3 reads CASSLARRAGELFF.

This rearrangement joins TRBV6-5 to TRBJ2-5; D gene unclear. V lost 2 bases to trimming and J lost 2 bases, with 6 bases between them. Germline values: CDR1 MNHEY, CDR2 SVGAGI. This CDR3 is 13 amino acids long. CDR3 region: CASSYAGQETQYF. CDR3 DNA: TGTGCCAGCAGTTACGCAGGTCAAGAGACCCAGTACTTC.

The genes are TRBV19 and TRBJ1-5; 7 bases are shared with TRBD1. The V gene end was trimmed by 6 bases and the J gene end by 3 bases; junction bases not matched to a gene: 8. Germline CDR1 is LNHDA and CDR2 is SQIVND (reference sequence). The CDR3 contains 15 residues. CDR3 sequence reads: CASRVDRTHNQPQHF. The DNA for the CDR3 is TGTGCCAGTAGGGTGGACAGGACTCACAATCAGCCCCAGCATTTT.

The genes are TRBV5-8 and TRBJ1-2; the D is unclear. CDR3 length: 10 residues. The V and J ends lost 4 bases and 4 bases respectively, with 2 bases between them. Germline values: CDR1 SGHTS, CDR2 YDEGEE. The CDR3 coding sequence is TGTGCCAGCAGCCTCTATGGCTACACCTTC. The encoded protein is CASSLYGYTF.

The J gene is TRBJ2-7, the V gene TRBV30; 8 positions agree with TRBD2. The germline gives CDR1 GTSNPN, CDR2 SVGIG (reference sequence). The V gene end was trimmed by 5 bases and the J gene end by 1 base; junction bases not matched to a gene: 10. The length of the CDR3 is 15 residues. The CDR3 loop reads CAWGTPGLGSYEQYF. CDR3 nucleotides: TGTGCCTGGGGGACCCCGGGACTAGGTTCCTACGAGCAGTACTTC.

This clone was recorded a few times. The CDR3 DNA follows: TGTGCCAGCAGTTTAGTGGACAGCTTAAACACTGAAGCTTTCTTT. It yields the protein CASSLVDSLNTEAFF. The chain combines TRBV27 with TRBJ1-1, with D possibly matching TRBD1 (6 bases). Germline V gene data show CDR1 as MNHEY and CDR2 as SMNVEV (reference sequence). Trimming took 2 bases from V and 2 from J, leaving 12 bases between them. This CDR3 has 15 amino acids.

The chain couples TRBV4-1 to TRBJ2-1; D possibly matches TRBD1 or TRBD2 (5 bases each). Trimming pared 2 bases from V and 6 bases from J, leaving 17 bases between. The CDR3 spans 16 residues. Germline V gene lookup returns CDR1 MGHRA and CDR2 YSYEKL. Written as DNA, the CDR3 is TGCGCCAGCAGCCAACCAGGGCGGGCACGGCGCAATGAGCAGTTCTTC. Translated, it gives CASSQPGRARRNEQFF.

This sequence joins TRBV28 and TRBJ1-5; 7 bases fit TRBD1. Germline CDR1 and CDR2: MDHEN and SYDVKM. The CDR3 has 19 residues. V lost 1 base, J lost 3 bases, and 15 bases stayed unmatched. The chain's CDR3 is CASSLSSTRGRGDNQPQHF. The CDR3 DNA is TGTGCCAGCAGTTTATCAAGCACAAGGGGGCGCGGGGACAATCAGCCCCAGCATTTT. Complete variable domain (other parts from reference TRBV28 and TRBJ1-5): DVKVTQSSRYLVKRTGEKVFLECVQDMDHENMFWYRQDPGLGLRLIYFSYDVKMKEKGDIPEGYSVSREKKERFSLILESASTNQTSMYLCASSLSSTRGRGDNQPQHFGDGTRLSIL.

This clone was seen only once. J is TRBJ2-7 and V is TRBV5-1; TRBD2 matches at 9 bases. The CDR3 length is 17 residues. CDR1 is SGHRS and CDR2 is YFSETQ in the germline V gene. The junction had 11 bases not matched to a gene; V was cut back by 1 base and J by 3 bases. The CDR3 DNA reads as TGCGCCAGCAGCTTGAGGAAAGGCGGGAGGGCAGACTACGAGCAGTACTTC. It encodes CASSLRKGGRADYEQYF. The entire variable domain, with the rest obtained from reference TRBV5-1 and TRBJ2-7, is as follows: KAGVTQTPRYLIKTRGQQVTLSCSPISGHRSVSWYQQTPGQGLQFLFEYFSETQRNKGNFPGRFSGRQFSNSRSEMNVSTLELGDSALYLCASSLRKGGRADYEQYFGPGTRLTVT.

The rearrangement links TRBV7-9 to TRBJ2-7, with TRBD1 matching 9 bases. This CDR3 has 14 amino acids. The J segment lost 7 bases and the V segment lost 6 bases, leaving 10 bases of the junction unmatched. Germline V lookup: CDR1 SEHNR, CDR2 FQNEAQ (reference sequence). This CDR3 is CASSPGTGSEEQYF. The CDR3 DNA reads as TGTGCCAGCAGTCCCGGGACAGGGAGCGAAGAGCAGTACTTC. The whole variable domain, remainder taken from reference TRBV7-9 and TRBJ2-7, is DTGVSQNPRHKITKRGQNVTFRCDPISEHNRLYWYRQTLGQGPEFLTYFQNEAQLEKSRLLSDRFSAERPKGSFSTLEIQRTEQGDSAMYLCASSPGTGSEEQYFGPGTRLTVT.

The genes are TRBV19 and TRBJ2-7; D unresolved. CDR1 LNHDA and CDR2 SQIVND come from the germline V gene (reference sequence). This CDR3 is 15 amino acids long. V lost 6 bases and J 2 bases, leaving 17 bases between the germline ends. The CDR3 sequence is CASSPDRWMPYEQYF. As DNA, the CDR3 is TGTGCCAGTAGCCCAGACCGGTGGATGCCCTACGAGCAGTACTTC.

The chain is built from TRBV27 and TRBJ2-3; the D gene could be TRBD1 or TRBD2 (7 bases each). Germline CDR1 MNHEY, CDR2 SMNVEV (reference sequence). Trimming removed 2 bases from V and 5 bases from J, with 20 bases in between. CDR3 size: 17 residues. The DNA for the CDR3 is TGTGCCAGCAGTTTACTTAGCAGGGGGGGTCCCAAAGATACGCAGTATTTT. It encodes CASSLLSRGGPKDTQYF.

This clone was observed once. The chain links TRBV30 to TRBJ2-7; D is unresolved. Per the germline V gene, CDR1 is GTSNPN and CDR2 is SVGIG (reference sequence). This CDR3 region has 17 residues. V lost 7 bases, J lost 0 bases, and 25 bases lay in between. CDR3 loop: CASRVGIHGSGSYEQYF. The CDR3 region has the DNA TGTGCCTCCCGAGTAGGGATCCATGGGTCAGGCTCCTACGAGCAGTACTTC.

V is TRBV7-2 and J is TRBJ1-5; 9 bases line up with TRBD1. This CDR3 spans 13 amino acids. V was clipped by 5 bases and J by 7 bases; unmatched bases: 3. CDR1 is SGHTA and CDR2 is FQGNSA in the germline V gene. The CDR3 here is CASSRDREQPQHF. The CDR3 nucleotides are TGTGCCAGCAGCCGGGACAGGGAGCAGCCCCAGCATTTT.